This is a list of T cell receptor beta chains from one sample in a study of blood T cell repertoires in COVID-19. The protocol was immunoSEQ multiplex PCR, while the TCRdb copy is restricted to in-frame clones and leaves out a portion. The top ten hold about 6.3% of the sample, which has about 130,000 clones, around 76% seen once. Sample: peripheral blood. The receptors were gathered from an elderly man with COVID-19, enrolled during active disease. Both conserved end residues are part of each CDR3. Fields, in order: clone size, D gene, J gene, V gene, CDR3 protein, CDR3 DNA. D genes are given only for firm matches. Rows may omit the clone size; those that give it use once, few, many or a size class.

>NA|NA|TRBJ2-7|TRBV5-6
CASSRQVGEQYF
TGTGCCAGCAGCAGACAGGTGGGGGAGCAGTACTTC
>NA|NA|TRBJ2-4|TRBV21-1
CASSKGQGLAGAENIQYF
TGTGCCAGCAGCAAAGGGCAAGGACTAGCGGGAGCCGAAAACATTCAGTACTTC
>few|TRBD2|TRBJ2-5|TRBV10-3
CAISRTSASSETQYF
TGTGCCATCAGTCGGACTAGCGCCTCCTCAGAGACCCAGTACTTC
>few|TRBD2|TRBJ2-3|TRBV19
CASSTGLADTQYF
TGTGCCAGTAGTACGGGACTAGCAGATACGCAGTATTTT
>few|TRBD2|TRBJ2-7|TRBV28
CASSLGFGGRVGEQYF
TGTGCCAGCAGTTTAGGGTTCGGCGGGAGGGTAGGCGAGCAGTACTTC
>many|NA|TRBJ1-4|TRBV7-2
CASSLALRGELFF
TGTGCCAGCAGCTTAGCACTGAGAGGAGAACTGTTTTTT
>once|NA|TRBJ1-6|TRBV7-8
CASSPGTRFAF
TGTGCCAGCAGCCCAGGGACACGGTTTGCCTTT
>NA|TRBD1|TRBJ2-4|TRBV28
CASSTQGTLAKNIQYF
TGTGCCAGCAGTACACAGGGGACCTTAGCCAAAAACATTCAGTACTTC
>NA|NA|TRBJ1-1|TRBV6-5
CASRPVRQDTEAFF
TGTGCCAGCAGGCCCGTTAGACAAGACACTGAAGCTTTCTTT
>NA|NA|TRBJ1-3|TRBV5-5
CASSVYVSPPGNTIYF
TGTGCCAGCAGCGTGTATGTGAGTCCGCCGGGAAACACCATATATTTT
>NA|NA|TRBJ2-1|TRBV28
CASSFSGEQFF
TGTGCCAGCAGTTTCAGCGGTGAGCAGTTCTTC
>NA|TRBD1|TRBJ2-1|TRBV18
CASSPFRDRGANEQFF
TGTGCCAGCTCACCATTCCGGGACAGGGGGGCAAATGAGCAGTTCTTC
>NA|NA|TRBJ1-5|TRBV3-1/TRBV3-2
CASSQVKPQHF
TGTGCCAGCAGCCAAGTTAAGCCCCAGCATTTT
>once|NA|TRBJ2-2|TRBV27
CASSPSNNRRELFF
TGTGCCAGCAGTCCTAGTAATAACCGTCGGGAGCTGTTTTTT
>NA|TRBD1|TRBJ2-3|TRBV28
CASSLQGATDTQYF
TGTGCCAGCAGTCTTCAGGGGGCCACAGATACGCAGTATTTT
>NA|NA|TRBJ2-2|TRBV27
CASSLTGGTGTGELFF
TGTGCCAGCAGTTTGACGGGCGGGACGGGCACCGGGGAGCTGTTTTTT
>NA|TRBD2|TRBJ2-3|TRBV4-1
CASSNGRAARGDTQYF
TGCGCCAGCAGCAACGGGAGGGCCGCTCGGGGAGATACGCAGTATTTT
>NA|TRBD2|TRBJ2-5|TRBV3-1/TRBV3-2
CASSQLSSGNQETQYF
TGTGCCAGCAGCCAACTTTCTAGCGGGAACCAAGAGACCCAGTACTTC
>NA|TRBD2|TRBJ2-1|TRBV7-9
CASSVVASGKHEQFF
TGTGCCAGCAGCGTAGTGGCTAGCGGGAAGCATGAGCAGTTCTTC
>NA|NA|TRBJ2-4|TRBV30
CAWSGDGGRVNIQYF
TGTGCCTGGAGTGGAGACGGGGGGCGGGTAAACATTCAGTACTTC
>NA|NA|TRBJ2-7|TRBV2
CASSDPTSSYEQYF
TGTGCCAGCAGTGATCCGACAAGCTCCTACGAGCAGTACTTC
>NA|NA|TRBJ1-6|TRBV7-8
CASSFVGVENSPLHF
TGTGCCAGCAGCTTCGTCGGTGTCGAGAATTCACCCCTCCACTTT
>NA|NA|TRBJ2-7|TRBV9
CASSPQTLSYEQYF
TGTGCCAGCAGCCCACAAACCTTGTCTTACGAGCAGTACTTC
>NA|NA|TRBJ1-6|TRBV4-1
CASSREESSYNSPLHF
TGCGCCAGCAGCCGGGAGGAATCCTCCTATAATTCACCCCTCCACTTT
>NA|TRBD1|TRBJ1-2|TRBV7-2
CASSLAPGQGAGYTF
TGTGCCAGCAGCTTAGCGCCGGGACAGGGTGCTGGCTACACCTTC
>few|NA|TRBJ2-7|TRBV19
CASSIAGVVYEQYF
TGTGCCAGTAGTATAGCGGGAGTGGTCTACGAGCAGTACTTC
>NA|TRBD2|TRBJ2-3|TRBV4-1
CASSQEREGTDTQYF
TGCGCCAGCAGCCAAGAACGGGAGGGAACAGATACGCAGTATTTT
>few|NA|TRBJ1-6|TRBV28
CASSLPGGGMVNSPLHF
TGTGCCAGCAGTTTACCGGGGGGAGGGATGGTTAATTCACCCCTCCACTTT
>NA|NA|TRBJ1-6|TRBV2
CASIWTEYNSPLHF
TGTGCCAGCATCTGGACAGAATATAATTCACCCCTCCACTTT
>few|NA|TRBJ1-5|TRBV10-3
CAISAGPSNQPQHF
TGTGCCATCAGTGCAGGGCCTAGCAATCAGCCCCAGCATTTT
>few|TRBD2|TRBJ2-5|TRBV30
CAWSGGTSGRKGRETQYF
TGTGCCTGGAGTGGAGGGACTAGCGGGAGGAAAGGTCGTGAGACCCAGTACTTC
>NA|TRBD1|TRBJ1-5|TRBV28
CASRSTGGGQPQHF
TGTGCCAGCAGGTCCACAGGGGGCGGTCAGCCCCAGCATTTT
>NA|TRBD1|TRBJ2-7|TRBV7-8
CASSFGTGKMYRSSYEQYF
TGTGCCAGCAGCTTCGGGACAGGGAAAATGTACAGAAGCTCCTACGAGCAGTACTTC
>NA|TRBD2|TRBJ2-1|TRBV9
CASSPRLAGYNEQFF
TGTGCCAGCAGCCCCCGACTAGCGGGTTACAATGAGCAGTTCTTC
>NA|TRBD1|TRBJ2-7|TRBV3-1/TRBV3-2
CASSPWTGYEQYF
TGTGCCAGCAGCCCCTGGACAGGCTACGAGCAGTACTTC
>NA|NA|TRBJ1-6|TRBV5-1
CASSLGVTGNSPLHF
TGCGCCAGCAGCTTGGGGGTGACGGGGAATTCACCCCTCCACTTT
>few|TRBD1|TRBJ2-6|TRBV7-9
CASSRNDRGGLWANVLTF
TGTGCCAGCAGCCGAAACGACAGGGGCGGCCTCTGGGCCAACGTCCTGACTTTC
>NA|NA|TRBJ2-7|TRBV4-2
CASSQDGANSYEQYF
TGTGCCAGCAGCCAAGATGGAGCTAACTCCTACGAGCAGTACTTC
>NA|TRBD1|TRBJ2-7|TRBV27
CASSFSLGQSDEQYF
TGTGCCAGCAGTTTTTCCCTGGGACAGAGTGACGAGCAGTACTTC
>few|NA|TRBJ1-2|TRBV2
CASSEAYSAYGYTF
TGTGCCAGCAGTGAAGCGTACAGTGCCTATGGCTACACCTTC
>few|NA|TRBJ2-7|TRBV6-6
CASSYIIGGGYEQYF
TGTGCCAGCAGTTATATAATCGGGGGTGGCTACGAGCAGTACTTC
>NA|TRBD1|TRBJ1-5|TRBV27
CASSPRGQGAGQPQHF
TGTGCCAGCAGTCCAAGGGGACAGGGGGCAGGCCAGCCCCAGCATTTT
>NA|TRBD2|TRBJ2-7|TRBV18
CASWTSGSYEQYF
TGTGCCAGCTGGACTAGCGGCTCCTACGAGCAGTACTTC
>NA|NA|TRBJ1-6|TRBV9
CASSPQAGGNSPLHF
TGTGCCAGCAGCCCCCAGGCAGGAGGGAATTCACCCCTCCACTTT
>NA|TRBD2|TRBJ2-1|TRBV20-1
CSASNSGRLGSYNEQFF
TGCAGTGCTAGTAACAGCGGGAGACTCGGGTCCTACAATGAGCAGTTCTTC
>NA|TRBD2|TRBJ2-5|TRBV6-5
CASTGLGETQYF
TGTGCCAGCACTGGACTAGGGGAGACCCAGTACTTC
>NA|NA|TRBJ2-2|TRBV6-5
CASRGPGELFF
TGTGCCAGCAGGGGGCCCGGGGAGCTGTTTTTT
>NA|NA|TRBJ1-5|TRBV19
CASSQDSLRPQHF
TGTGCCAGTAGCCAGGACTCGTTGCGGCCCCAGCATTTT
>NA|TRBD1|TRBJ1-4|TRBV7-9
CASSYNLQGARGEKLFF
TGTGCCAGCAGCTACAACTTGCAGGGGGCGCGTGGTGAAAAACTGTTTTTT
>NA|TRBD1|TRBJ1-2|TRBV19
CASSGQGGNFYGYTF
TGTGCCAGTAGTGGACAGGGTGGGAACTTCTATGGCTACACCTTC
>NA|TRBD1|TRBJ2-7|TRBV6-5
CASIPGQGVYGQYF
TGTGCCAGCATTCCAGGACAGGGAGTTTACGGGCAGTACTTC
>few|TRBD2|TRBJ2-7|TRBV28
CASILSGSLSEQYF
TGTGCCAGCATCCTGAGCGGGAGTCTTAGCGAGCAGTACTTC
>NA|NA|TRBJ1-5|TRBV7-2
CASSLVRGYGQPQHF
TGTGCCAGCAGCTTAGTCCGAGGGTATGGGCAGCCCCAGCATTTT
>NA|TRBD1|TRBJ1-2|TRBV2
CASRGQGGGGYTF
TGTGCCAGCAGGGGACAGGGCGGGGGTGGCTACACCTTC
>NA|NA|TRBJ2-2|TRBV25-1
CASSDALTNTGELFF
TGTGCCAGCAGTGATGCACTCACGAACACCGGGGAGCTGTTTTTT